This passage covers 29 T cell receptor beta chains from one sample sequenced in a study of blood T cell repertoires in COVID-19. Sequenced by immunoSEQ multiplex PCR; TCRdb stores in-frame clones only, minus some. Among some 150,000 clones listed, under 85% were seen once. The sequenced sample consisted of peripheral blood. The source is a man aged 50 to 59 with active or convalescent COVID-19.

This clone showed up just once. The sample contains more than one DNA sequence encoding this CDR3. The chain couples TRBV3-1 (or the pseudogene TRBV3-2) to TRBJ1-5, with a weak D call TRBD1 (5 bases). V shed 1 base and J shed 6 bases, with 7 bases lying between them. The CDR3 length is 13 residues. Germline CDR1 and CDR2: LGHDT and YNNKEL (reference sequence). In DNA form, the CDR3 reads TGTGCCAGCAGCCAAGGGAGGGGTCAGCCCCAGCATTTT. Amino acids: CASSQGRGQPQHF.

This clone came up once. The chain combines TRBV6-2 or TRBV6-3 with TRBJ2-3, with D possibly matching TRBD2 (7 bases). V lost 0 bases and J 6 bases, leaving 13 bases between the germline ends. CDR3 length equals 15 residues. Germline CDR1 reads MNHEY; CDR2 reads SVGEGT. The CDR3 bases are TGTGCCAGCAGTTACTCACTAGCGCAGGGGGATACGCAGTATTTT. Residues: CASSYSLAQGDTQYF.

The chain carries TRBV18 and TRBJ2-1, with D maybe TRBD2 (5 bases). The CDR3 spans 13 residues. V gave up 3 bases and J gave up 7 bases, with 10 bases separating them. CDR1 and CDR2 (germline): KGHSH, LQKENI. The CDR3 coding sequence is TGTGCCAGCTCACCGGAGGTTTTGAATGAGCAGTTCTTC. Amino acids: CASSPEVLNEQFF.

In its sample, this clone was seen once. V and J are TRBV21-1 and TRBJ2-1; TRBD1 was called by the table and not checked on the DNA. TRBV21-1 corresponds to a pseudogene. CDR3 length: 14 residues. Here the CDR3 DNA reads TGTGCCAGCAGAGGCAGGGCTTTCTACAATGAGCAGTTCTTC. It encodes CASRGRAFYNEQFF.

This sequence joins TRBV28 and TRBJ1-5; D is perhaps TRBD1 (5 bases). V was clipped by 5 bases and J by 0 bases, with 8 bases between them. CDR3 length equals 14 residues. In germline, CDR1 is MDHEN, CDR2 SYDVKM. CDR3 region: CASSRDSSNQPQHF. The CDR3 nucleotides are TGTGCCAGCAGTAGAGACAGTAGCAATCAGCCCCAGCATTTT.

This clone has just one count. The rearrangement links TRBV3-1 (or the pseudogene TRBV3-2) to TRBJ1-2; maybe TRBD1 (6 bases). The germline V gene has CDR1 LGHDT and CDR2 YNNKEL (reference sequence). The CDR3 is 14 amino acids. V was pared by 4 bases and J by 4 bases, with 13 bases between. CDR3 in amino acids: CASSPRGTAYGYTF. CDR3 DNA: TGTGCCAGCAGCCCCAGGGGAACCGCCTATGGCTACACCTTC.

In this sample, this clone turned up a few times. The chain couples TRBV4-2 to TRBJ1-5; possibly TRBD1 for D (5 bases). Germline lookup yields CDR1 LGHNA and CDR2 YNFKEQ. The CDR3 has 17 residues. Between the trimmed V and J ends, which lost 1 base and 0 bases, there was a span of 13 bases. CDR3 DNA: TGTGCCAGCAGCCAAGCGGGGGGGGGATATAGCAATCAGCCCCAGCATTTT. It specifies CASSQAGGGYSNQPQHF.

J is TRBJ1-1 and V is TRBV6-5, with D possibly matching TRBD1 (6 bases). Deletions cut 0 bases from V and 5 bases from J, with 13 bases between. Per germline, CDR1 MNHEY and CDR2 SVGAGI. CDR3 size: 15 residues. The CDR3 spells CASSYSIRGGTEAFF. In DNA form, the CDR3 reads TGTGCCAGCAGTTACTCGATCAGGGGTGGTACTGAAGCTTTCTTT.

The chain is built from TRBV7-9 and TRBJ2-2, with a possible D match to TRBD2 (6 bases). CDR3 length: 15 residues. In germline, CDR1 is SEHNR, CDR2 FQNEAQ (reference sequence). Trimming took off 6 bases at V and 2 bases at J, with 13 bases between the two ends. The CDR3 region is CASRISGVNTGELFF. CDR3 nucleotide sequence: TGTGCCAGCAGGATTAGCGGAGTAAACACCGGGGAGCTGTTTTTT. Combining the CDR3 with reference TRBV7-9 and TRBJ2-2 gives the whole variable domain DTGVSQNPRHKITKRGQNVTFRCDPISEHNRLYWYRQTLGQGPEFLTYFQNEAQLEKSRLLSDRFSAERPKGSFSTLEIQRTEQGDSAMYLCASRISGVNTGELFFGEGSRLTVL.

The chain is built from TRBV7-2 and TRBJ2-7, with a tentative D call TRBD2 (7 bases). Germline lookup yields CDR1 SGHTA and CDR2 FQGNSA. V was cut by 3 bases and J by 3 bases, with 18 bases left in between. The CDR3 is 16 amino acids. This CDR3 reads CASSLGGGGSFYEQYF. The CDR3 DNA is TGTGCCAGCAGCTTGGGGGGGGGCGGGAGTTTCTACGAGCAGTACTTC.

A few counts support this clone. The rearrangement links TRBV28 to TRBJ2-7, with D possibly TRBD1 on 5 matching bases. CDR1 is MDHEN and CDR2 is SYDVKM in the germline V gene. V lost 10 bases and J 0 bases, leaving 10 bases between the germline ends. There are 12 residues in the CDR3. The CDR3 is CATYRNSYEQYF. The CDR3 region has the DNA TGTGCCACTTACAGGAACTCCTACGAGCAGTACTTC.

This sequence joins TRBV6-5 and TRBJ2-7; the D gene is possibly TRBD1 (5 bases). The V and J ends lost 6 bases and 3 bases respectively, with 9 bases between them. Per the germline V gene, CDR1 is MNHEY and CDR2 is SVGAGI. The CDR3 totals 12 residues. In DNA form, the CDR3 reads TGTGCCAGCAGCACGACAGTCTACGAGCAGTACTTC. It codes for CASSTTVYEQYF.

In its sample, this clone was seen a few times. The V gene is TRBV6-4, the J gene TRBJ1-1, with D possibly TRBD1 on 5 matching bases. CDR1 MRHNA and CDR2 SNTAGT come from the germline V gene. Trimming stripped 4 bases from V and 4 bases from J, with 16 bases between. This CDR3 region has 15 residues. CDR3 loop: CASSVGRGGVTEAFF. In DNA form, the CDR3 reads TGTGCCAGCAGTGTAGGACGGGGGGGAGTCACTGAAGCTTTCTTT.

The chain carries TRBV4-1 and TRBJ2-5; 11 nucleotides agree with TRBD2. Germline assignment: CDR1 MGHRA and CDR2 YSYEKL. This CDR3 spans 15 amino acids. V was pared by 2 bases and J by 4 bases, with 3 bases of the junction left unmatched. Written as DNA, the CDR3 is TGCGCCAGCAGCCAACCACTAGCGGGAGCAGAGACCCAGTACTTC. Amino acid sequence: CASSQPLAGAETQYF.

The chain is built from TRBV9 and TRBJ2-3; D is ambiguous. V was shortened by 4 bases and J by 0 bases, with 9 bases between the two germline ends. The CDR3 runs 14 residues. The germline gives CDR1 SGDLS, CDR2 YYNGEE. The CDR3 DNA is TGTGCCAGCAGCCCCCGCCAGAGCACAGATACGCAGTATTTT. This gives the protein CASSPRQSTDTQYF. The whole variable domain, remainder taken from reference TRBV9 and TRBJ2-3, is DSGVTQTPKHLITATGQRVTLRCSPRSGDLSVYWYQQSLDQGLQFLIQYYNGEERAKGNILERFSAQQFPDLHSELNLSSLELGDSALYFCASSPRQSTDTQYFGPGTRLTVL.

The rearrangement links TRBV3-1 (or the pseudogene TRBV3-2) to TRBJ2-7; D is unresolved. Looked up from germline, CDR1 is LGHDT and CDR2 is YNNKEL (reference sequence). The CDR3 covers 12 residues. The V and J ends lost 7 bases and 0 bases respectively, with 7 bases between them. The CDR3 DNA is TGTGCCAGCACTGGGCTCTCCTACGAGCAGTACTTC. Its protein is CASTGLSYEQYF.

The chain links TRBV28 to TRBJ1-6; D unresolved. CDR3 length: 16 residues. Trimming cost V 10 bases and J 2 bases, with 18 bases left between them. CDR1 and CDR2 from the germline V gene are MDHEN and SYDVKM. The CDR3 DNA follows: TGTGCCACTAAAGATATACAAACTACCTATAATTCACCCCTCCACTTT. Protein sequence: CATKDIQTTYNSPLHF.

The V and J genes are TRBV25-1 and TRBJ1-5; possibly TRBD1 for D (6 bases). The V gene's germline CDR1 is MGHDK and CDR2 SYGVNS. This CDR3 spans 15 amino acids. The V end was cut by 7 bases, the J end by 2 bases, with 15 bases between. Written as DNA, the CDR3 is TGTGCCAGCACCCGGGCAGGGGATGGCAATCAGCCCCAGCATTTT. This sequence encodes CASTRAGDGNQPQHF.

A few counts support this clone. The CDR3, as DNA: TGTGCCAGTAGTCACAACGACAATGAGCAGTTCTTC. This codes for CASSHNDNEQFF. The chain employs TRBV19 and TRBJ2-1; no definite D call. The CDR3 length is 12 residues. V lost 5 bases and J lost 5, with 7 bases in between. CDR1 and CDR2 from the germline V gene are LNHDA and SQIVND (reference sequence). Full variable domain (remainder filled in from reference TRBV19 and TRBJ2-1): DGGITQSPKYLFRKEGQNVTLSCEQNLNHDAMYWYRQDPGQGLRLIYYSQIVNDFQKGDIAEGYSVSREKKESFPLTVTSAQKNPTAFYLCASSHNDNEQFFGPGTRLTVL.

This clone was observed a few times. The rearrangement joins TRBV5-1 to TRBJ2-5, with TRBD1 identical over 7 bases. Looked up from germline, CDR1 is SGHRS and CDR2 is YFSETQ. This CDR3 comprises 16 residues. With V trimmed by 4 bases and J by 0 bases, 9 bases remained unmatched. CDR3 amino acids: CASSRFPTGNQETQYF. The DNA of the CDR3 is TGCGCCAGCAGCCGATTCCCGACAGGGAACCAAGAGACCCAGTACTTC. Combining the CDR3 with reference TRBV5-1 and TRBJ2-5 gives the whole variable domain KAGVTQTPRYLIKTRGQQVTLSCSPISGHRSVSWYQQTPGQGLQFLFEYFSETQRNKGNFPGRFSGRQFSNSRSEMNVSTLELGDSALYLCASSRFPTGNQETQYFGPGTRLLVL.

The rearrangement joins TRBV19 to TRBJ2-4; D gene ambiguous. CDR1 and CDR2 from the germline V gene are LNHDA and SQIVND (reference sequence). The CDR3 has 14 residues. Trimming stripped 3 bases from V and 5 bases from J, with 11 bases between. CDR3 sequence reads: CASSMLGYENIQYF. DNA of the CDR3: TGTGCCAGTAGTATGCTGGGCTACGAAAACATTCAGTACTTC.

The V and J genes are TRBV30 and TRBJ2-7; the D gene is possibly TRBD1 (5 bases). This CDR3 is built from 11 residues. The germline CDR1 and CDR2 sequences are GTSNPN and SVGIG (reference sequence). Trimming removed 4 bases from V and 4 bases from J, with 8 bases in between. CDR3 in DNA: TGTGCCTGGACAGGGAAATACGAGCAGTACTTC. Protein product: CAWTGKYEQYF.

The chain couples TRBV20-1 to TRBJ2-7; D is unclear. The CDR3 extends over 11 amino acids. Germline V gene lookup returns CDR1 DFQATT and CDR2 SNEGSKA (reference sequence). The DNA of the CDR3 is TGCAGGCCTAGGCGGAACGGCGAGCAGTACTTC. Its protein product is CRPRRNGEQYF.

The rearrangement uses TRBV7-3 and TRBJ2-3; TRBD2 matches at 10 bases. The CDR3 runs to 22 residues. V shed 1 base, J shed 0 bases, and the junction held 19 bases outside the gene matches. The germline V gene has CDR1 SGHTA and CDR2 FQGTGA. The CDR3 here is CASSLSRQASGRRSLSTDTQYF. CDR3 DNA sequence: TGTGCCAGCAGCTTAAGTCGACAGGCTAGCGGGAGACGATCCCTTAGCACAGATACGCAGTATTTT.

V usage is TRBV27 and J usage is TRBJ1-2; a possible D gene is TRBD1 (6 bases). CDR3 length equals 14 residues. Germline CDR1 MNHEY, CDR2 SMNVEV (reference sequence). Trimming cost V 4 bases and J 4 bases, with 13 bases left between them. The CDR3 sequence is CASSSFTGSYGYTF. The CDR3 coding sequence is TGTGCCAGCAGTTCCTTTACAGGGTCCTATGGCTACACCTTC.

This sequence joins TRBV5-1 and TRBJ1-1; tentative D call: TRBD1 (6 bases). CDR1 and CDR2 from the germline V gene are SGHRS and YFSETQ. The CDR3 sequence is 13 residues long. V lost 2 bases and J 3 bases, leaving 8 bases between the germline ends. This CDR3 is CASSFGGDTEAFF. CDR3 DNA: TGCGCCAGCAGCTTTGGGGGCGACACTGAAGCTTTCTTT.

This chain links TRBV21-1 with TRBJ1-4; TRBD1 reflects the table's D call only, with no check against the DNA. TRBV21-1 is shown as a pseudogene. The CDR3 consists of 19 residues. CDR3 region: CASSTRDEGDYSTNEKLFF. CDR3 in DNA: TGTGCCAGCAGCACAAGGGACGAGGGGGATTACTCAACTAATGAAAAACTGTTTTTT.

This clone was found once. The chain is built from TRBV15 and TRBJ2-7; 15 nucleotides align to TRBD2. This CDR3 is built from 16 residues. V lost 0 bases to trimming and J lost 7 bases; unmatched junction nucleotides: 4. Germline lookup yields CDR1 LNHNV and CDR2 YYDKDF (reference sequence). For the CDR3, the DNA is TGTGCCACCAGCAGAGATCGCGGACTAGCGGGGGGGGAGCAGTACTTC. Translation: CATSRDRGLAGGEQYF.

This chain uses TRBV20-1 with TRBJ2-3; 8 positions match TRBD2. This CDR3 is built from 12 residues. Germline V CDR1 and CDR2: DFQATT, SNEGSKA (reference sequence). The V segment lost 3 bases and the J segment 14 bases; nucleotides outside the gene matches: 10. Here the CDR3 DNA reads TGCAGTGCTAGTGTGGTCGGGAGGGCCGTGTATTTT. Translated: CSASVVGRAVYF.